The source of this TCR beta chain is a study of T-cell memory formation after mild COVID-19. Study at large: The TCR clusters were mostly specific to one donor.

Remarks on this clonotype: Its antigen is as yet unknown.

Using constant-segment primers, 5'RACE produced TCR alpha and TCR beta cDNA libraries carrying sample barcodes and UMIs. TCRdb recomputed calls from the 5' RACE reads with MiXCR, one row per CDR3 protein. Seen here are 350,000 or so distinct CDR3 sequences, roughly 21% observed once, and the top ten hold about an eighth. Germline CDR1 is DFQATT and CDR2 is SNEGSKA (reference sequence). Trimming cost V 4 bases and J 0 bases, with 10 bases left between them. The CDR3 is made up of 13 amino acids. The study, taken as a whole, reports: Cross-reactive memory seemingly joined, as some responding clones were found in pre-infection memory.

J is TRBJ2-7 and V is TRBV20-1; D uncertain. The sample comprised PBMCs or a T cell subset sorted from them (not recorded which). The clonotype originates from an adult woman who had mild COVID-19 (a few samples of this study predate the infection). Cell type and time point are not known. The CDR3 loop reads CSATLWGSYEQYF. CDR3 DNA: TGCAGTGCTACCCTATGGGGCTCCTACGAGCAGTACTTC.